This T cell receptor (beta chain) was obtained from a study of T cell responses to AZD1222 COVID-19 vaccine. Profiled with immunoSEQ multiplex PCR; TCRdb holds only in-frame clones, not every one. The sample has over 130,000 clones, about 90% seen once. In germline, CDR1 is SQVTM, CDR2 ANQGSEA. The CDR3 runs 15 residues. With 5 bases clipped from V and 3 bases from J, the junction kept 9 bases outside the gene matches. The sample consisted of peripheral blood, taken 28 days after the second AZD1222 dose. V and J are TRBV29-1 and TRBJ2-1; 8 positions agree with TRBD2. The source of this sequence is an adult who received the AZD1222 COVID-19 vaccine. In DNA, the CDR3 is TGCAGCGTTAGTGGGAGCGGGAGTGTCTACAATGAGCAGTTCTTC. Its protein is CSVSGSGSVYNEQFF.